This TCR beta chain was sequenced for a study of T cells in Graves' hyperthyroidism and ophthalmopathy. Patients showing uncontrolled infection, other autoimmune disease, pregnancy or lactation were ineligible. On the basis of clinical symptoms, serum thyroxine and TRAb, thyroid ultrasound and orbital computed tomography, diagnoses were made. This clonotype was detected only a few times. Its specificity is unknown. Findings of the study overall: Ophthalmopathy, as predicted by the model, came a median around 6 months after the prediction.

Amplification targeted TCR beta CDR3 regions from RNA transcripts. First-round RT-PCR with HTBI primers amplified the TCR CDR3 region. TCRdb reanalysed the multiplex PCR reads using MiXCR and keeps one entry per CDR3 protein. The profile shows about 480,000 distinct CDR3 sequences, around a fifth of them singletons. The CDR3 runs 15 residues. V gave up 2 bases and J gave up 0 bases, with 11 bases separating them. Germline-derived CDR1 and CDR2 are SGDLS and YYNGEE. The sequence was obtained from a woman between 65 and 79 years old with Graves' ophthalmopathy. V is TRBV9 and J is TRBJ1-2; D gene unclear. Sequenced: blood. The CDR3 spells CASSVRTEANYGYTF. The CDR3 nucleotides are TGTGCCAGCAGCGTCCGGACGGAAGCTAACTATGGCTACACCTTC.